Each of the 21 T cell receptor beta chains below was sequenced from the same sample in a study of blood T cell repertoires in COVID-19. Sequenced by immunoSEQ multiplex PCR; TCRdb stores in-frame clones only, minus some. Among nearly 300,000 clones listed, 88% were seen once. The sequenced sample consisted of peripheral blood. The receptor source for this set is a woman aged 25 to 39 who had recovered from COVID-19.

The chain joins TRBV2 to TRBJ1-4; unclear D gene. The CDR3 has 16 residues. The germline V gene encodes CDR1 SNHLY and CDR2 FYNNEI. V lost 4 bases to trimming and J lost 6 bases, with 18 bases between them. The CDR3 bases are TGTGCCAGCAGTGGCCCCGCACGCCGTGGCTATGAAAAACTGTTTTTT. Encoded protein: CASSGPARRGYEKLFF.

This clone was counted a few times. The gene calls are TRBV7-9 and TRBJ1-5, with D unclear. This CDR3 is 13 amino acids long. Trimming pared 2 bases from V and 11 bases from J, leaving 13 bases between. CDR1 and CDR2 from the germline V gene are SEHNR and FQNEAQ (reference sequence). The CDR3 DNA follows: TGTGCCAGCAGCTTATCGGACCGGAGGGCCCAGCATTTT. Translation gives CASSLSDRRAQHF.

For the CDR3, the DNA is TGTGCCAGCAGTTTACGGACTGGGCTTGAAGATACGCAGTATTTT. It translates to CASSLRTGLEDTQYF. V usage is TRBV27 and J usage is TRBJ2-3; D is perhaps TRBD2 (5 bases). The CDR3 contains 15 residues. Germline assignment: CDR1 MNHEY and CDR2 SMNVEV (reference sequence). V lost 2 bases, J lost 5 bases, and 14 bases lay in between.

This sequence joins TRBV4-2 and TRBJ2-7, with 12 bases matching TRBD2. Looked up from germline, CDR1 is LGHNA and CDR2 is YNFKEQ. The junction had 5 bases not matched to a gene; V was cut back by 4 bases and J by 1 base. This CDR3 has 16 residues. CDR3 region: CASSRETSGRSYEQYF. DNA for the CDR3: TGTGCCAGCAGCCGAGAGACTAGCGGGAGATCCTACGAGCAGTACTTC.

The chain employs TRBV18 and TRBJ2-5, with 10 positions matching TRBD1. CDR1 and CDR2 from the germline V gene are KGHSH and LQKENI. CDR3 length: 16 amino acids. With 4 bases clipped from V and 2 bases from J, the junction kept 7 bases outside the gene matches. CDR3 loop: CASSLLTGGGQETQYF. DNA for the CDR3: TGTGCCAGCTCACTTCTGACAGGGGGCGGGCAAGAGACCCAGTACTTC.

This chain joins TRBV23-1 and TRBJ1-4; possible D gene TRBD1, 6 bases. TRBV23-1 counts as an open reading frame of uncertain function. The germline V and J ends were trimmed by 3 bases and 7 bases, with 18 bases remaining between them. CDR3 size: 16 residues. CDR3 sequence reads: CASSHPDRRFSEKLFF. CDR3 coding DNA: TGCGCCAGCAGTCACCCTGACAGGAGGTTCAGTGAAAAACTGTTTTTT.

J is TRBJ1-5 and V is TRBV24-1; 10 bases fit TRBD1. Germline CDR1 is KGHDR and CDR2 is SFDVKD. The CDR3 is made up of 13 amino acids. J was trimmed by 4 bases and V by 9 bases; bases with no gene match: 2. Here the CDR3 reads CATDRGPNQPQHF. Here the CDR3 DNA reads TGTGCCACCGACAGGGGGCCAAATCAGCCCCAGCATTTT.

The sample holds one count of this clone. The chain combines TRBV5-6 with TRBJ2-2; no clear D gene. The V end was cut by 2 bases, the J end by 4 bases, with 6 bases between. CDR1 is SGHDT, CDR2 YYEEEE, per germline. The CDR3 extends over 13 amino acids. This CDR3 is CASSLISTGELFF. The CDR3 DNA follows: TGTGCCAGCAGCTTAATATCCACCGGGGAGCTGTTTTTT.

The chain joins TRBV28 to TRBJ1-4, with TRBD1 as a possible D gene (5 bases). V was clipped by 6 bases and J by 6 bases, with 17 bases between them. The CDR3 is 15 residues long. Germline V gene data show CDR1 as MDHEN and CDR2 as SYDVKM. The CDR3 protein is CASRSRQGVYEKLFF. CDR3 sequence (DNA): TGTGCCAGCAGATCCAGGCAGGGTGTATATGAAAAACTGTTTTTT.

The chain joins TRBV19 to TRBJ2-7, with 8 bases aligning to TRBD1. V lost 5 bases and J lost 5; bases outside the gene matches: 17. The germline gives CDR1 LNHDA, CDR2 SQIVND (reference sequence). This CDR3 spans 17 amino acids. The CDR3 DNA reads as TGTGCCAGTAGTCTAAGGACAGGGCGAGCCAAATCCCACGAGCAGTACTTC. Its translation: CASSLRTGRAKSHEQYF.

The V and J genes are TRBV5-5 and TRBJ1-2; TRBD1 matches at 9 bases. CDR1 is SGHKS and CDR2 is YYEKEE in the germline V gene (reference sequence). Germline trimming cut 2 bases from V and 1 base from J; bases unmatched to any gene: 9. The CDR3 length is 17 residues. The CDR3 sequence is CASSFSLLGQGNYGYTF. The CDR3 coding sequence is TGTGCCAGCAGCTTCTCCCTTCTGGGACAGGGTAACTATGGCTACACCTTC.

The genes are TRBV24-1 and TRBJ1-1, with D possibly TRBD1 on 5 matching bases. The germline V gene encodes CDR1 KGHDR and CDR2 SFDVKD. The CDR3 has 13 residues. Trimming removed 4 bases from V and 3 bases from J, with 8 bases in between. The CDR3 reads CATSEGEYTEAFF. The CDR3 DNA reads as TGTGCCACCAGTGAAGGGGAATACACTGAAGCTTTCTTT.

The chain carries TRBV9 and TRBJ2-1; possibly TRBD1 for D (6 bases). Between the trimmed V and J ends, which lost 0 bases and 3 bases, there was a span of 13 bases. The CDR3 has 16 amino acids. CDR1 and CDR2 from the germline V gene are SGDLS and YYNGEE. The CDR3 here is CASSVALMDSYNEQFF. For the CDR3, the DNA is TGTGCCAGCAGCGTAGCCTTAATGGACAGCTACAATGAGCAGTTCTTC.

The chain carries TRBV4-3 and TRBJ1-1; unclear D gene. V gave up 0 bases and J gave up 0 bases, with 17 bases separating them. Germline values: CDR1 LGHNA, CDR2 YSLEER. This CDR3 comprises 18 residues. The CDR3 DNA follows: TGCGCCAGCAGCCAAGAACCCCCTTCGCGAGGGATGAACACTGAAGCTTTCTTT. This codes for CASSQEPPSRGMNTEAFF.

This chain joins TRBV2 and TRBJ2-5; TRBD2 aligns across 8 bases. The CDR3 is made up of 12 amino acids. Germline-derived CDR1 and CDR2 are SNHLY and FYNNEI. Trimming took 10 bases from V and 2 from J; bases not matched to a gene: 3. Written as DNA, the CDR3 is TGTGCCATCCCGGGAGGGCAAGAGACCCAGTACTTC. It codes for CAIPGGQETQYF.

The rearrangement uses TRBV6-5 and TRBJ1-4; D unclear. This CDR3 is built from 14 residues. Trimming removed 10 bases at V and 2 bases at J, with 14 bases between. The germline CDR1 and CDR2 sequences are MNHEY and SVGAGI. The CDR3 DNA sequence: TGTGCCACCACCCAGAAATCTACTAATGAAAAACTGTTTTTT. Its translation: CATTQKSTNEKLFF.

The chain uses TRBV11-2 and TRBJ2-5; D may be TRBD1 (5 bases). This CDR3 has 14 residues. The germline V and J ends were trimmed by 1 base and 0 bases, with 6 bases remaining between them. CDR1 SGHAT and CDR2 FQNNGV come from the germline V gene. This CDR3 reads CASSLGTHQETQYF. DNA of the CDR3: TGTGCCAGCAGCTTAGGGACACACCAAGAGACCCAGTACTTC.

The chain is built from TRBV5-1 and TRBJ2-5; D possibly corresponds to TRBD1 (7 bases). Germline assignment: CDR1 SGHRS and CDR2 YFSETQ. CDR3 size: 16 residues. V lost 4 bases and J lost 1, with 17 bases in between. The CDR3 bases are TGCGCCAGCAGCCAGGGGGACTTCTCAACCCAAGAGACCCAGTACTTC. This gives the protein CASSQGDFSTQETQYF.

This chain's CDR3 is CAISDVAGDLTDTQYF. CDR3 in DNA: TGTGCCATCAGTGATGTAGCGGGGGACCTCACAGATACGCAGTATTTT. This sequence joins TRBV10-3 and TRBJ2-3, with 9 bases aligning to TRBD2. V dropped 3 bases and J dropped 2; count of bases not matched to a gene: 6. CDR1 is ENHRY and CDR2 is SYGVKD in the germline V gene. CDR3 size: 16 residues.

This clone appeared once. The chain combines TRBV7-2 with TRBJ2-1; 7 bases fit TRBD1. CDR1 is SGHTA, CDR2 FQGNSA, per germline. The CDR3 has 14 residues. Trimming took 5 bases from V and 4 from J; bases not matched to a gene: 5. The CDR3: CASSDGTDYNEQFF. The CDR3, as DNA: TGTGCCAGCAGCGACGGGACAGATTACAATGAGCAGTTCTTC.

A word on this clone: This CDR3 is also generated by other DNA sequences in the sample. This chain uses TRBV18 with TRBJ1-2, with TRBD1 matching 7 bases. V dropped 6 bases and J dropped 2; count of bases not matched to a gene: 3. This CDR3 is built from 13 residues. Germline-derived CDR1 and CDR2 are KGHSH and LQKENI. The CDR3 reads CASSPTGNYGYTF. In nucleotides, the CDR3 is TGTGCCAGCTCTCCGACAGGGAACTATGGCTACACCTTC.